What follows are 3 T cell receptor beta chains derived from one specimen sequenced in a study of cytomegalovirus exposure and HLA in healthy donors. The primer mix had 60 Vbeta and 13 Jbeta primers. Repertoires were generated with immunoSEQ multiplex PCR, while TCRdb's copy carries only in-frame clones and drops some. In total, the table holds about 43,000 clones. Sequencing was performed on PBMCs. The receptors stem from a woman between 25 and 40 years old in good health and CMV-seronegative.

The chain employs TRBV5-1 and TRBJ2-7, with a weak D call TRBD1 (7 bases). V was pared by 1 base and J by 5 bases, with 16 bases between. The V gene's germline CDR1 is SGHRS and CDR2 YFSETQ. The length of the CDR3 is 15 residues. CDR3 amino acids: CASSLPDRDLHEQYF. The CDR3 nucleotides read TGCGCCAGCAGCTTGCCTGACAGGGACTTACACGAGCAGTACTTC. The entire variable domain, with the rest obtained from reference TRBV5-1 and TRBJ2-7, is as follows: KAGVTQTPRYLIKTRGQQVTLSCSPISGHRSVSWYQQTPGQGLQFLFEYFSETQRNKGNFPGRFSGRQFSNSRSEMNVSTLELGDSALYLCASSLPDRDLHEQYFGPGTRLTVT.

The chain couples TRBV4-1 to TRBJ2-4; 10 bases line up with TRBD1. Germline CDR1 reads MGHRA; CDR2 reads YSYEKL. Trimming removed 1 base from V and 3 bases from J; junction bases left unmatched: 6. CDR3 size: 17 residues. The CDR3 here is CASSQARQGASKNIQYF. The CDR3, as DNA: TGCGCCAGCAGCCAAGCCAGACAGGGGGCGAGCAAAAACATTCAGTACTTC.

The chain links TRBV7-9 to TRBJ1-2; D perhaps matches TRBD1 (6 bases). CDR3 length: 13 amino acids. The germline V gene has CDR1 SEHNR and CDR2 FQNEAQ (reference sequence). The V and J ends lost 5 bases and 2 bases respectively, with 9 bases between them. CDR3 sequence: CASSPGQNYGYTF. In nucleotides, the CDR3 is TGTGCCAGCAGCCCAGGACAGAACTATGGCTACACCTTC.